This T cell receptor (beta chain) is drawn from a study of cytomegalovirus exposure and HLA in healthy donors (dated by TCRdb to about 2017). For the study in its entirety: In an earlier analysis of some 550 of the donors, 276 Gb of sequence data and 117 million unique TCR beta sequences from roughly 180 million T cells were reported. An early release covering 550 to 650 HLA-typed donors comprised approximately 290 gigabases of sequencing data and roughly 86 million unique TCR sequences. Of the 300 to 500 genotyped donors, 80% to 90% were placed in the genetic ancestry cluster associated with self-reported Caucasian donors. The study aimed to test whether cataloging public T cell receptors could reveal signatures of past pathogen exposure. The T cell repertoires of 666 subjects were profiled by immunosequencing and related to cytomegalovirus serostatus. Along with the approximately 650-subject first cohort, a separate validation cohort of over a hundred different subjects was used. To predict cytomegalovirus infection status, the study brought together high-throughput TCR immunosequencing, statistical association of individual TCRs with disease status, and machine learning. To study patterns of TCR occurrence, a later analysis re-analyzed previously published TCR beta repertoires from several hundred donors and added high-resolution HLA genotyping. In the later analysis, no new phenotypic data were used to find candidate immune exposures; instead, reliance was placed on TCR beta sequences and their occurrence across donors. In an earlier analysis of more than 550 of the donors, high-throughput TCR beta sequencing was used to judge whether each TCR beta V gene segment behaved as functional or pseudogenic. Donor age, sex, ethnicity and CMV serostatus were collected together with the repertoire data. A later genetic analysis took genome-wide SNP genotypes for about 55% of the roughly 700 donors and used that subset as a discovery cohort. Every discovery cohort repertoire had been produced on one sequencing platform. HLA typing included class I and class II loci at four-digit resolution. The number of typed donors differed by locus: roughly 629-630 for A, B, C, DRB1 and DQB1; some 500 for DQA1; around 580 for DPA1; and around 450 for DPB1. Roughly five DR-DQ haplotypes were handled as single units for association and clustering, since linkage in the cohort was strong. Among approximately 370 genotyped donors of the cohort, an average of around 250,000 unique TCR beta nucleotide sequences was sequenced per donor, of which 15% to 20% were non-productive. The study at large found these results: An earlier analysis of some 560 of the donors showed that most TCR beta V segments appeared in productive rearrangements either about 87% or about 30% of the time, which broadly matched IMGT annotations. Because the 87-base-pair reads could not distinguish some IMGT-functional V segments, including TRBV6-2 and TRBV6-3, those segments were excluded. In this cohort, only TCR beta chains were sequenced, and detectable features were limited by the absence of alpha or paired-chain data. For the cohort, immune exposure information was limited to CMV serostatus. According to a later analysis, TCR association rates differed among HLA loci, with DRB1 alleles showing the most associated TCRs and HLA-C alleles showing the fewest. An association between a missense DCLRE1C variant and V-gene and J-gene trimming of TCR beta chains was found in a later genetic analysis and replicated in an independent cohort. Roughly uniform sequencing depth across donors was assumed in presence/absence analyses, although this assumption may not hold. In a later analysis, most CMV-associated TCR beta chains were found to appear HLA-restricted, with HLA associations seemingly driven largely by CMV exposure. A further reported finding was that TCR beta sequences accurately predicted the HLA-A and HLA-B alleles for most subjects in the first cohort. A total of about 150 TCR beta chains were listed by the study as associated with cytomegalovirus. Because counts were too low, roughly 17 rarely observed V segments, including chromosome 9 orphons, were left out of the earlier analysis of approximately 500 of the donors. A later analysis found that HLA-associated TCR beta chains were more clonally expanded and had lower generation probabilities than equally common non-associated chains. In a later analysis, several top co-occurrence clusters were reported to appear linked to parvovirus B19, influenza, CMV and Epstein-Barr virus. Most TCR sequences were observed very rarely across donors, whereas some public TCRs were present in many individuals. In vitro tests confirmed that a few of the cytomegalovirus-associated TCR beta chains recognize cytomegalovirus antigens. The sequencing pipeline was judged likely to have produced a cluster of highly shared sequence variants as a technical artifact. According to a later genetic analysis, donors in an Asian-associated ancestry cluster had fewer N-insertions in productive TCRs than the approximately 670-donor mean. Because some donors lacked HLA typing at each locus, the association tests relied only on the typed subset. Correlated functional status among segregating V segments might be attributable to linkage disequilibrium, but an unknown experimental factor could not be ruled out. Strong co-occurrence of HLA alleles, especially DR and DQ, made assigning TCR associations to individual alleles difficult. Specific HLA alleles were associated with 15,000 to 20,000 TCR beta sequences at a false discovery rate of 0.05 in a later analysis. The classifier was reported to diagnose cytomegalovirus status with high specificity and sensitivity in both the original and validation cohorts. The authors suggested that the approach could potentially be generalized to other disease states and immunological phenotypes.

In total, more than 500 healthy bone marrow donors made up the cohort. Cohort members were all nominally healthy when sampled, although unrecorded immune exposures were likely present. The donor was CMV seropositive and belonged to the group of more than 250 seropositive cohort members. A peripheral blood sample was collected from each donor, and TCR beta sequencing was performed on peripheral blood mononuclear cells. The Qiagen DNeasy Blood Extraction Kit was used to extract genomic DNA from the blood cell samples. The protocol used for the library was the immunoSEQ multiplex PCR assay. For the multiplex PCR, a mixture combining 60 forward primers for TCR Vbeta segments and 13 reverse primers for TCR Jbeta segments was used. A multiplex PCR assay on genomic DNA amplified the CDR3 region of rearranged TCR beta genes. On the Illumina HiSeq System, the amplified TCR beta libraries were sequenced as 87-base-pair reads. The authors processed their data as follows. In a later analysis, roughly 80 million unique TCR beta chains were counted across the roughly 610 repertoires, and approximately 11 million of these chains were shared by at least two donors. A nearest-neighbor algorithm error-corrected the raw reads and collapsed the reads into unique sequences, merging closely related sequences to remove PCR and sequencing errors. V, D and J gene segments were assigned by aligning CDR3 sequences to IMGT reference sequences. Each retained sequence needed at least a six-nucleotide match to both a V gene segment and a J gene segment. Rearrangements were classified as productive when the CDR3 lacked stop codons and remained in frame with V and J, and all other rearrangements were classified as non-productive. Following IMGT convention, CDR3 was defined as the stretch from the second conserved V-encoded cysteine to the conserved J-encoded phenylalanine. The earlier analysis of more than 450 of the donors excluded sequences that lacked an unambiguous match to a single V gene segment. In an earlier analysis of roughly 500 of the donors, V segments were called functional above 56.7% productive rearrangements and were called segregating when the between-donor standard deviation exceeded 5%. To diagnose cytomegalovirus status from the catalog of TCR beta chain sequences, a statistical classification framework was built. A later analysis assigned V and J genes by comparing TCR nucleotide sequences with IMGT/GENE-DB human TR gene sequences. In a later analysis, CDR3 sequences and most-parsimonious VDJ recombination scenarios were assigned using the TCRdist pipeline. In a later analysis, each TCR beta chain was defined by its CDR3 amino acid sequence together with its V-gene family, and reads lacking a unique V-gene family were excluded. To address suspected cross-contamination and a sequencing artifact, a later analysis removed some 620 highly shared, low-generation-probability nucleotide sequences. For each public chain, a later analysis derived a clonal expansion index from normalized ranks of inferred template counts within each repertoire. A later analysis computed generation probabilities with a VDJ recombination model fitted to out-of-frame rearrangements, and checked the results against IGoR. Hypergeometric tests were used in a later analysis to score TCR-TCR, TCR-HLA and TCR-CMV co-occurrence, with a repertoire-size bias correction applied to the TCR pairs. A later analysis estimated false discovery rates by permuting HLA or CMV assignments 20 times. In a later analysis, co-occurring TCRs were grouped with DBSCAN, and TCRdist sequence similarity was added when clustering was performed within HLA-allele-positive subsets. Repertoires with fewer than 30,000 or more than 120,000 public chains were left out of co-occurrence clustering, as were a handful of repertoires with anomalous nucleotide sharing. As stored in TCRdb, this immuneACCESS dataset retains in-frame rearrangements with V and J assigned. A fraction of the clones does not appear; measured against another copy, unresolved V genes explain less than half of the discrepancy, and the remainder lacks a known reason. V and J calls and clone size are as listed in that table; D and trimming were resolved from the DNA. This sample comprises approximately 85,000 clones, under 90% of them detected only once. 32% of the sample is taken by the ten largest.

A remark on this clone: Its antigen remains undetermined. No base quality values were provided; no much bigger clone lies one nucleotide off.

As encoded in the germline V gene, CDR1 is SGHTA while CDR2 is FQGNSA. There are 15 amino acids in the CDR3, from cysteine to phenylalanine inclusive. Only the CDR3 part of the read is kept: 45 bases, read in frame from the first base. From V the trimming removes 5 bases and from J it removes 2 bases, while the gene matches leave 8 bases of the junction unaccounted for. The material sequenced was PBMCs. This clonotype was obtained from a man aged 50 or older in good health and CMV-seropositive. The V and J segments used are TRBV7-2 and TRBJ2-5; TRBD2 agrees with 7 junctional bases. The DNA is as follows: TGTGCCAGCAGCCCCGTGGCTAGCGGACAAGAGACCCAGTACTTC. Its protein is CASSPVASGQETQYF.